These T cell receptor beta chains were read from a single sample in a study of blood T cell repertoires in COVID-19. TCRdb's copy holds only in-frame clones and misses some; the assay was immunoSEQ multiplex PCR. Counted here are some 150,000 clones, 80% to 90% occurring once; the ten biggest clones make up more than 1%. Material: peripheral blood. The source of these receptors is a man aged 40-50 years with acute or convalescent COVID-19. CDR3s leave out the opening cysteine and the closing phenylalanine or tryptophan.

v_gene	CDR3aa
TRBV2	ASRGEGNEQF
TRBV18	ASSPQGDQPQH
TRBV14	ASSQDLGVLNTEAF
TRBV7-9	ASSQWGDAYQETQY
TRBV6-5	ASEGGLTEAF
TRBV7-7	ASSRTSEGTGELF
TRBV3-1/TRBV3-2	ASSPRAAGAFTGELF
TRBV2	ASSEASKGAGGYT
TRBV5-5	ASSSGLTQETQY
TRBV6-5	ASSYDWREQETQY
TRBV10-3	AISALSPDSFNYGYT
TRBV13	ASSLDRGGYGYT
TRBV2	ASSSSTTGQGHGYT
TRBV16	ASSATETRQLTDTQY
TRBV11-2	ASRIAGGRDIQY
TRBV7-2	ASSARQGRTEAF
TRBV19	ASSTWTSNNEQF
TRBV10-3	AISESAGIYGYT
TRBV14	ASSAGQGRVLGSPLH
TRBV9	ASSRQRGGSGANVLT
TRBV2	ATTDREWQPQH
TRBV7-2	ASSPGHLLYEQY
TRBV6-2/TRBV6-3	ASSHPKDYYSNQPQH
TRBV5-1	ASHLPAGDTDTQY
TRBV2	ASSGTGLDQPQH
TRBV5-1	ASSSGGSSYEQY
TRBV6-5	ASTDRGNSPLH
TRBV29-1	SVSQFNYGYT
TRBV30	AWRDGGRQLRGEKLF
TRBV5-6	ASSKQGASGYT
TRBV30	AWSRDRGDSPLH
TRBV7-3	ASSYFGLAGASSYNEQF
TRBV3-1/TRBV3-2	ASSQSSGPQETQY
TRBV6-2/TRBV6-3	ASSSGDQPQH
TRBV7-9	ASSSGQVLSDTQY
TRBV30	AWSPSGELF
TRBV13	ASSLGGLAGAYEQY